This T cell receptor beta chain was documented in a study of cytomegalovirus exposure and HLA in healthy donors. In the study overall: Early on, a data release was issued that held 65 million to 100 million unique TCRs from HLA-typed donors.

The PCR employed 60 Vbeta primers together with 13 Jbeta primers. Clones were read by immunoSEQ multiplex PCR, and TCRdb kept only the in-frame ones, dropping some. This sample carries some 120,000 clones, over 70% of them seen once, and the ten largest clones take 2.9%. A word on this clone: What it recognizes is unknown.

In germline, CDR1 is MDHEN, CDR2 SYDVKM. Deletions cut 3 bases from V and 1 base from J, with 7 bases between. CDR3 length: 13 amino acids. Study conclusions and caveats: Cytomegalovirus association was listed for about 150 TCR beta chains. The dataset shows that most TCR sequences were rare, while some public TCRs occurred in many donors. Published work reported that the classifier diagnosed cytomegalovirus status with high specificity and sensitivity.

The V and J genes are TRBV28 and TRBJ2-7, with no clear D. The sample was PBMCs. The clonotype originates from a woman aged 40 to 50 in good health and CMV-seropositive. This chain's CDR3 is CASSFHQSYEQYF. CDR3 DNA: TGTGCCAGCAGTTTCCATCAGTCCTACGAGCAGTACTTC.